Each of the 30 T cell receptor beta chains below was sequenced from the same sample in a study of cytomegalovirus exposure and HLA in healthy donors. PCR used 60 Vbeta primers and 13 Jbeta primers. Method: immunoSEQ multiplex PCR; TCRdb's copy keeps in-frame clones and lacks some. The data contain about 180,000 clones, 65% to 85% of them seen just once; the ten biggest clones take up more than 1.1%. Source material: PBMCs. The receptors come from a girl aged 10 to 17 in good health and CMV-seropositive.

The chain carries TRBV5-1 and TRBJ2-7; 13 bases are a match to TRBD2. The CDR3 has 15 amino acids. Germline V gene data show CDR1 as SGHRS and CDR2 as YFSETQ. Germline trimming cut 3 bases from V and 4 bases from J; bases unmatched to any gene: 4. Here the CDR3 DNA reads TGCGCCAGCAGCTGGGAGGGACTAGCGGGATACGAGCAGTACTTC. Residues: CASSWEGLAGYEQYF.

The chain combines TRBV9 with TRBJ2-7; tentatively, D is TRBD2 (5 bases). V was clipped by 4 bases and J by 4 bases, with 15 bases between them. The length of the CDR3 is 14 residues. Germline values: CDR1 SGDLS, CDR2 YYNGEE. Written as DNA, the CDR3 is TGTGCCAGCAGCCCCAGCCCGGGAATATACGAGCAGTACTTC. This translates into CASSPSPGIYEQYF.

This rearrangement joins TRBV29-1 to TRBJ2-7; the match to TRBD1 covers 7 bases. Germline V gives CDR1 SQVTM, CDR2 ANQGSEA. The trim removed 4 bases at V and 3 bases at J, leaving 3 bases unmatched. The length of the CDR3 is 12 residues. The CDR3 DNA reads as TGCAGCGTTGGGGACAGAGACTACGAGCAGTACTTC. It yields the protein CSVGDRDYEQYF.

In its sample, this clone was seen a few times. The rearrangement joins TRBV12-2 to TRBJ1-4; TRBD1, the table's D call, was not compared with the DNA. TRBV12-2 is annotated as a pseudogene. The CDR3 sequence is 15 residues long. This chain's CDR3 is CASRLGWQGHEKLFF. The CDR3, as DNA: TGTGCAAGTCGCTTAGGGTGGCAGGGGCATGAAAAACTGTTTTTT.

The V and J genes are TRBV7-2 and TRBJ1-2; 8 bases fit TRBD1. The CDR3 covers 17 residues. Germline assignment: CDR1 SGHTA and CDR2 FQGNSA. V shed 5 bases and J 8 bases; nucleotides not matched to a gene: 19. The CDR3 DNA reads as TGTGCCAGCAGCGCCCACCGTACTACAGGGGGGGCGGAAGGCTACACCTTC. Translated: CASSAHRTTGGAEGYTF.

The rearrangement joins TRBV7-8 to TRBJ1-3; 7 nucleotides match TRBD1. Per the germline V gene, CDR1 is SGHVS and CDR2 is FQNEAQ. The CDR3 loop spans 17 amino acids. With 7 bases clipped from V and 3 bases from J, the junction kept 15 bases outside the gene matches. The CDR3 DNA is TGTGCCAGCACCCCATGGGGAGGCAGGGGGTTTGGAAACACCATATATTTT. Translating gives CASTPWGGRGFGNTIYF.

V is TRBV15 and J is TRBJ2-2, with a tentative D call TRBD1 (6 bases). Germline CDR1 LNHNV, CDR2 YYDKDF (reference sequence). The CDR3 length is 14 residues. V was clipped by 4 bases and J by 3 bases, with 9 bases between them. The CDR3 DNA reads as TGTGCCACCAGCACAGGGGATGACACCGGGGAGCTGTTTTTT. It encodes CATSTGDDTGELFF.

This chain connects TRBV6-1 to TRBJ2-1; 9 nucleotides align to TRBD2. In germline, CDR1 is MNHNS, CDR2 SASEGT. The CDR3 has 18 amino acids. Losses at the gene ends were 3 bases for V and 1 base for J; bases not matched to a gene: 10. DNA for the CDR3: TGTGCCAGCAGTGACAATAATAAGACTAGCGGATCCTACAATGAGCAGTTCTTC. Translated, it gives CASSDNNKTSGSYNEQFF.

J is TRBJ2-7 and V is TRBV7-6; D is ambiguous. Trimming removed 3 bases from V and 0 bases from J, with 12 bases in between. Per the germline V gene, CDR1 is SGHVS and CDR2 is FNYEAQ. The CDR3 runs 15 residues. Here the CDR3 reads CASSFTERSSYEQYF. The DNA of the CDR3 is TGTGCCAGCAGCTTTACAGAGAGAAGCTCCTACGAGCAGTACTTC.

Details on this clone: One end of the junction does not line up with germline, which may come from a read error. The CDR3 protein is CASSESGLAGPF. CDR3 in DNA: TGTGCCAGCAGTGAATCTGGCCTAGCGGGACCATTC. This sequence joins TRBV6-1 and TRBJ2-7; 9 nucleotides line up with TRBD2. The germline gives CDR1 MNHNS, CDR2 SASEGT. The CDR3 sequence is 12 residues long.

Written as DNA, the CDR3 is TGTGCCAGCAGCTTAGCGCAGGGCTACACCTTC. Translated, it gives CASSLAQGYTF. V and J are TRBV7-9 and TRBJ1-2; no clear D gene. The V and J ends lost 0 bases and 8 bases respectively, with 4 bases between them. Germline V lookup: CDR1 SEHNR, CDR2 FQNEAQ (reference sequence). This CDR3 region has 11 residues.

A note on this clone: This specimen includes other DNA sequences encoding the same CDR3. J is TRBJ1-1 and V is TRBV6-5, with no clear D. The length of the CDR3 is 14 residues. Looked up from germline, CDR1 is MNHEY and CDR2 is SVGAGI. Deletions cut 0 bases from V and 1 base from J, with 6 bases between. CDR3 loop: CASSYSRGNTEAFF. The DNA for the CDR3 is TGTGCCAGCAGTTACTCGAGAGGGAACACTGAAGCTTTCTTT.

The V and J genes are TRBV7-2 and TRBJ1-1, with D unresolved. Germline V lookup: CDR1 SGHTA, CDR2 FQGNSA. The CDR3 extends over 15 amino acids. Trimming took off 5 bases at V and 1 base at J, with 14 bases between the two ends. CDR3 in amino acids: CASSQRAGGNTEAFF. CDR3 sequence (DNA): TGTGCCAGCAGCCAACGAGCTGGCGGGAACACTGAAGCTTTCTTT.

This chain uses TRBV29-1 with TRBJ2-7; TRBD2 matches at 9 bases. Germline CDR1 and CDR2: SQVTM and ANQGSEA. V shed 4 bases and J 5 bases; nucleotides not matched to a gene: 3. This CDR3 contains 12 residues. The CDR3: CSVVSSGDEQYF. CDR3 coding DNA: TGCAGCGTTGTTTCTAGCGGGGACGAGCAGTACTTC.

The CDR3 DNA follows: TGTGCCAGCAACGGCGGGAGCTATGAGCAGTTCTTC. Protein product: CASNGGSYEQFF. The chain employs TRBV6-6 and TRBJ2-1; 7 nucleotides agree with TRBD2. V gave up 7 bases and J gave up 8 bases; unmatched junction bases: 5. This CDR3 is built from 12 residues. Germline values: CDR1 MNHNY, CDR2 SVGAGI (reference sequence).

The rearrangement joins TRBV30 to TRBJ1-1; D is perhaps TRBD1 (5 bases). The CDR3 contains 14 residues. V lost 3 bases, J lost 2 bases, and 13 bases lay in between. Germline CDR1 is GTSNPN and CDR2 is SVGIG (reference sequence). The CDR3 nucleotides are TGTGCCTGGAGCCCCCCGGGACTCAACACTGAAGCTTTCTTT. This gives the protein CAWSPPGLNTEAFF.

The genes are TRBV10-1 and TRBJ1-1; weak D call: TRBD1 (5 bases). This CDR3 has 14 amino acids. The germline V gene encodes CDR1 WNHNN and CDR2 SYGVQD (reference sequence). The V and J ends lost 0 bases and 5 bases respectively, with 10 bases between them. The CDR3 nucleotides read TGCGCCAGCAGTGAGTCGACAGATTCTACTGAAGCTTTCTTT. Amino acids: CASSESTDSTEAFF.

J is TRBJ1-5 and V is TRBV2, with D possibly TRBD1 on 6 matching bases. Germline-derived CDR1 and CDR2 are SNHLY and FYNNEI. V lost 4 bases, J lost 0 bases, and 10 bases lay in between. The CDR3 totals 15 residues. CDR3 DNA sequence: TGTGCCAGCAGTGGGGACACCTATAGCAATCAGCCCCAGCATTTT. Protein sequence: CASSGDTYSNQPQHF. Full variable domain (missing parts from reference TRBV2 and TRBJ1-5): EPEVTQTPSHQVTQMGQEVILRCVPISNHLYFYWYRQILGQKVEFLVSFYNNEISEKSEIFDDQFSVERPDGSNFTLKIRSTKLEDSAMYFCASSGDTYSNQPQHFGDGTRLSIL.

The V and J genes are TRBV19 and TRBJ1-5; a possible D gene is TRBD1 (6 bases). The V end lost 4 bases, the J end lost 6 bases, and 31 bases lay between the germline ends. The CDR3 length is 20 residues. CDR1 LNHDA and CDR2 SQIVND come from the germline V gene (reference sequence). The CDR3 coding sequence is TGTGCCAGTAGTAGGGTAGAGACAGGCCTCCCAAATCGGTGGTTTCAGCCCCAGCATTTT. It codes for CASSRVETGLPNRWFQPQHF.

This clone was found a few times. The chain uses TRBV5-1 and TRBJ1-1; 8 nucleotides match TRBD1. Germline loops: CDR1 SGHRS, CDR2 YFSETQ. V was pared by 0 bases and J by 4 bases, with 2 bases of the junction left unmatched. This CDR3 comprises 14 residues. The CDR3 here is CASSLDTGGTEAFF. The CDR3 nucleotides read TGCGCCAGCAGCTTGGATACAGGGGGCACTGAAGCTTTCTTT.

This sequence joins TRBV7-9 and TRBJ1-4; a possible D gene is TRBD1 (6 bases). The CDR3 covers 15 residues. The V gene's germline CDR1 is SEHNR and CDR2 FQNEAQ (reference sequence). Trimming took off 4 bases at V and 0 bases at J, with 9 bases between the two ends. The CDR3 sequence: CASSSRGTTNEKLFF. The CDR3 bases are TGTGCCAGCAGCTCCAGGGGCACAACTAATGAAAAACTGTTTTTT.

V gene TRBV6-5 combines with J gene TRBJ2-4; TRBD1 matches 11 bases. The V and J ends lost 4 bases and 7 bases, in that order; junction bases with no gene match: 6. The CDR3 extends over 15 amino acids. Germline loops: CDR1 MNHEY, CDR2 SVGAGI. The CDR3 is CASSWAGTGGNIQYF. DNA for the CDR3: TGTGCCAGCAGTTGGGCCGGGACAGGGGGGAACATTCAGTACTTC.

The chain is built from TRBV29-1 and TRBJ2-1; 10 nucleotides align to TRBD2. CDR1 and CDR2 (germline): SQVTM, ANQGSEA. This CDR3 contains 14 residues. J lost 7 bases, V lost 4 bases, and 7 bases had no gene match. Written as DNA, the CDR3 is TGCAGCGTTGTCCTTATAGCGGGAGGAAATGAGCAGTTCTTC. It translates to CSVVLIAGGNEQFF.

V is TRBV7-3 and J is TRBJ2-3; 12 bases map to TRBD1. The CDR3 is 15 amino acids. CDR1 SGHTA and CDR2 FQGTGA come from the germline V gene. V shed 5 bases and J 5 bases; nucleotides not matched to a gene: 5. The CDR3 sequence is CASSRDRGRLDTQYF. As DNA, the CDR3 is TGTGCCAGCAGCCGGGACAGGGGGCGTTTAGATACGCAGTATTTT.

V and J are TRBV6-1 and TRBJ1-4; TRBD1 agrees at 9 bases. The CDR3 length is 14 residues. Germline V gives CDR1 MNHNS, CDR2 SASEGT. The V gene end was trimmed by 4 bases and the J gene end by 8 bases; junction bases not matched to a gene: 5. The CDR3 nucleotides are TGTGCCAGCAGTGCCGGACAGGGGTACGAAAAACTGTTTTTT. It codes for CASSAGQGYEKLFF.

The chain links TRBV27 to TRBJ2-2; 10 bases are shared with TRBD2. The germline V gene has CDR1 MNHEY and CDR2 SMNVEV (reference sequence). The CDR3 is made up of 17 amino acids. J gave up 5 bases and V 3 bases, and 9 bases lay outside the gene matches. The CDR3 nucleotides read TGTGCCAGCAGTTTCCTCCCCGGGACTAGCGATACCGGGGAGCTGTTTTTT. It is translated as CASSFLPGTSDTGELFF.

With regard to this clone: At one of its ends the junction is not consistent with the germline gene, which may arise from a read error. Other DNA variants within this sample encode the same CDR3. This rearrangement joins TRBV29-1 to TRBJ2-7; 11 bases are a match to TRBD1. Germline assignment: CDR1 SQVTM and CDR2 ANQGSEA. The CDR3 covers 14 residues. The CDR3 here is CSVEGDRGTYEQYF. CDR3 DNA sequence: TGCAGCGTGGAAGGGGACAGGGGGACCTACGAGCAGTACTTC.

The chain carries TRBV5-4 and TRBJ2-3, with D possibly being TRBD1 (6 bases). Trimming took 4 bases from V and 0 from J, leaving 9 bases between them. Germline values: CDR1 SGHNT, CDR2 YYREEE (reference sequence). The CDR3 runs 14 residues. This CDR3 reads CASSQRGSTDTQYF. The CDR3 region has the DNA TGTGCCAGCAGCCAAAGGGGGAGCACAGATACGCAGTATTTT.

This chain links TRBV6-5 with TRBJ1-2; TRBD1 is a possible D gene (6 bases). V lost 4 bases to trimming and J lost 3 bases, with 15 bases between them. CDR1 MNHEY and CDR2 SVGAGI come from the germline V gene. The CDR3 has 15 amino acids. CDR3 nucleotides: TGTGCCAGCAGTTCGCCTCTTGGGACATACTATGGCTACACCTTC. Protein product: CASSSPLGTYYGYTF.

The rearrangement links TRBV5-6 to TRBJ2-5; 10 positions agree with TRBD2. The V segment lost 4 bases and the J segment 7 bases; nucleotides outside the gene matches: 4. CDR1 and CDR2 (germline): SGHDT, YYEEEE. The CDR3 has 13 residues. The CDR3 coding sequence is TGTGCCAGCAGCCCCTGGACTAGCGGGACCCAGTACTTC. Its translation is CASSPWTSGTQYF.